Listed here are 21 T cell receptor beta chains from one sample, sequenced in a study of blood T cell repertoires in COVID-19. This table comes from immunoSEQ multiplex PCR, and its TCRdb copy is limited to in-frame clones, with some not included. Of roughly 63,000 clones in the sample, roughly 90% are singletons; the top ten hold around a fifth. Sequencing used peripheral blood. These receptors were collected from a woman in her fifties or sixties with active or convalescent COVID-19.

This clone was seen a single time. The chain has TRBV10-1 and TRBJ2-3; 7 bases fit TRBD2. The V gene end was trimmed by 2 bases and the J gene end by 5 bases; junction bases not matched to a gene: 1. Germline V gives CDR1 WNHNN, CDR2 SYGVQD (reference sequence). CDR3 length: 13 residues. This CDR3 is CASSEREVDTQYF. The CDR3 DNA follows: TGCGCCAGCAGTGAGCGGGAGGTAGATACGCAGTATTTT.

The rearrangement uses TRBV30 and TRBJ2-7, with TRBD1 as a possible D gene (5 bases). The germline gives CDR1 GTSNPN, CDR2 SVGIG (reference sequence). This CDR3 has 14 amino acids. V shed 8 bases and J shed 3 bases, with 20 bases lying between them. The CDR3: CAAQGTSTLYEQYF. CDR3 bases: TGTGCCGCCCAGGGTACCTCAACCCTCTACGAGCAGTACTTC.

The rearrangement joins TRBV11-2 to TRBJ1-3; no clear D. Germline lookup yields CDR1 SGHAT and CDR2 FQNNGV. The CDR3 is made up of 12 amino acids. The V and J ends lost 2 bases and 4 bases respectively, with 3 bases between them. The CDR3 loop is CASSLQGNTIYF. In DNA form, the CDR3 reads TGTGCCAGCAGCTTACAGGGAAACACCATATATTTT.

This clone was found once. This chain joins TRBV7-3 and TRBJ2-2; 10 bases map to TRBD2. V was clipped by 4 bases and J by 4 bases; unmatched bases: 6. CDR1 SGHTA and CDR2 FQGTGA come from the germline V gene. This CDR3 is built from 16 residues. In DNA form, the CDR3 reads TGTGCCAGCAGCTCCGGGACTAGCGTTTTCACCGGGGAGCTGTTTTTT. Residues: CASSSGTSVFTGELFF.

The rearrangement joins TRBV27 to TRBJ1-5; 7 bases line up with TRBD1. Germline values: CDR1 MNHEY, CDR2 SMNVEV (reference sequence). V lost 5 bases to trimming and J lost 11 bases; unmatched junction nucleotides: 15. CDR3 length: 15 amino acids. Written as DNA, the CDR3 is TGTGCCAGCAGTCCGACAGGGCCTTATCCCTCGACCCAGCATTTT. Translation: CASSPTGPYPSTQHF.

The rearrangement joins TRBV7-8 to TRBJ2-7; 13 bases are a match to TRBD2. CDR1 is SGHVS, CDR2 FQNEAQ, per germline. V was clipped by 3 bases and J by 3 bases; unmatched bases: 5. This CDR3 contains 16 residues. The CDR3 here is CASSLGLAGFYYEQYF. As DNA, the CDR3 is TGTGCCAGCAGCTTGGGACTAGCGGGATTCTACTACGAGCAGTACTTC.

The chain recombines TRBV9 with TRBJ2-3, with 7 bases that match TRBD2. This CDR3 region has 16 residues. The germline gives CDR1 SGDLS, CDR2 YYNGEE. Trimming took 0 bases from V and 2 from J; bases not matched to a gene: 6. In nucleotides, the CDR3 is TGTGCCAGCAGCGTAGGTACTAGCGAGTTCACAGATACGCAGTATTTT. It yields the protein CASSVGTSEFTDTQYF.

The table lists this clone with a count of one. The chain joins TRBV9 to TRBJ2-2, with 7 bases identical to TRBD1. The V segment lost 3 bases and the J segment 6 bases; nucleotides outside the gene matches: 2. This CDR3 contains 13 residues. Germline V gives CDR1 SGDLS, CDR2 YYNGEE. The DNA of the CDR3 is TGTGCCAGCAGCGCGCAGGGGGCCGGGGAGCTGTTTTTT. Translated, it gives CASSAQGAGELFF.

The chain carries TRBV25-1 and TRBJ1-4; D ambiguous. The V end lost 2 bases, the J end lost 3 bases, and 7 bases lay between the germline ends. The germline CDR1 and CDR2 sequences are MGHDK and SYGVNS. This CDR3 is 14 amino acids long. The CDR3 coding sequence is TGTGCCAGCAGTGAAAACAGTCCTAATGAAAAACTGTTTTTT. Protein: CASSENSPNEKLFF.

The gene calls are TRBV25-1 and TRBJ1-1; D might be TRBD1 (6 bases). CDR1 is MGHDK, CDR2 SYGVNS, per germline. The CDR3 is made up of 12 amino acids. V gave up 6 bases and J gave up 7 bases, with 12 bases separating them. The CDR3 DNA follows: TGTGCCAGCAGAGATACAGGGAGTGAAGCTTTCTTT. Residues: CASRDTGSEAFF.

The rearrangement joins TRBV5-5 to TRBJ2-5, with a possible D match to TRBD1 (6 bases). With 4 bases removed from V and 2 bases from J, the gap between germline ends came to 21 bases. The CDR3 contains 17 residues. Per the germline V gene, CDR1 is SGHKS and CDR2 is YYEKEE (reference sequence). The CDR3 coding sequence is TGTGCCAGCAGCATCGCCCAAGACAGGCTAGGACAAGAGACCCAGTACTTC. It translates to CASSIAQDRLGQETQYF.

The rearrangement links TRBV15 to TRBJ1-1; 7 nucleotides match TRBD1. The V and J ends lost 1 base and 2 bases, in that order; junction bases with no gene match: 4. The CDR3 spans 15 residues. Germline CDR1 LNHNV, CDR2 YYDKDF (reference sequence). CDR3 nucleotide sequence: TGTGCCACCAGCAGAGGAGACAGGGTCAACACTGAAGCTTTCTTT. This encodes CATSRGDRVNTEAFF.

The V gene is TRBV7-2, the J gene TRBJ2-1; 8 bases line up with TRBD2. This CDR3 has 14 residues. V shed 10 bases and J 7 bases; nucleotides not matched to a gene: 12. Per germline, CDR1 SGHTA and CDR2 FQGNSA. CDR3 DNA: TGTGCCATCAGACTAGCGCTCGAATTAAATGAGCAGTTCTTC. This gives the protein CAIRLALELNEQFF.

The chain employs TRBV7-3 and TRBJ2-1; 12 bases fit TRBD2. CDR1 SGHTA and CDR2 FQGTGA come from the germline V gene. With V trimmed by 3 bases and J by 2 bases, 2 bases remained unmatched. This CDR3 comprises 16 residues. CDR3 sequence reads: CASSLASGRAYNEQFF. DNA for the CDR3: TGTGCCAGCAGCTTGGCTAGCGGGAGGGCCTACAATGAGCAGTTCTTC.

The chain combines TRBV19 with TRBJ2-1; TRBD2 matches 12 bases. Germline CDR1 reads LNHDA; CDR2 reads SQIVND (reference sequence). The CDR3 loop spans 14 amino acids. V trimming: 7 bases; J trimming: 9 bases; junction bases outside the gene matches: 7. The CDR3 protein is CASTSGRAPGEQFF. CDR3 DNA sequence: TGTGCCAGTACTAGCGGGAGGGCCCCGGGTGAGCAGTTCTTC.

Only one count was recorded for this clone. The chain combines TRBV5-1 with TRBJ1-5, with D maybe TRBD1 (5 bases). V lost 0 bases to trimming and J lost 5 bases, with 9 bases between them. The germline V gene encodes CDR1 SGHRS and CDR2 YFSETQ. This CDR3 is built from 14 residues. The CDR3 region has the DNA TGCGCCAGCAGCTTGGTAGGAGGGGATCAGCCCCAGCATTTT. Translated: CASSLVGGDQPQHF.

The genes are TRBV12-3 or TRBV12-4 and TRBJ2-1; 8 nucleotides align to TRBD2. CDR3 size: 13 residues. The ends lost 4 bases at V and 9 bases at J; junction bases unmatched: 5. CDR3 protein: CASSWGLGSEQFF. CDR3 DNA sequence: TGTGCCAGCAGTTGGGGACTAGGAAGTGAGCAGTTCTTC.

The V and J genes are TRBV13 and TRBJ2-7; a weak D match, TRBD2 (6 bases). Deletions cut 1 base from V and 5 bases from J, with 9 bases between. There are 13 residues in the CDR3. The germline CDR1 and CDR2 sequences are PRHDT and FYEKMQ (reference sequence). CDR3 DNA sequence: TGTGCCAGCAGCTTAGAAGCTAGCGACGAGCAGTACTTC. This encodes CASSLEASDEQYF.

About this clone itself: Mismatch with germline at one junction end may stem from a read error. The gene calls are TRBV7-7 and TRBJ2-2; 12 bases are shared with TRBD2. The CDR3 runs to 18 residues. Germline V lookup: CDR1 SSHAT, CDR2 FNYEAQ (reference sequence). The CDR3 nucleotides are TGTGCTAGCAGCATACGACTAGCGGGAGAGGGTTTCGCCGGGGAGCTGTTTTTT. Translating it yields CASSIRLAGEGFAGELFF.

The J gene is TRBJ1-2, the V gene TRBV23-1, with TRBD1 matching 8 bases. TRBV23-1 is designated an ORF whose function remains uncertain. This CDR3 has 15 residues. V was pared by 7 bases and J by 4 bases, with 11 bases of the junction left unmatched. CDR3 region: CASKLRPQGAYGYTF. The CDR3 DNA is TGCGCCAGCAAGCTTCGACCGCAGGGGGCCTATGGCTACACCTTC.

Here the CDR3 reads CASSYYASGRNEQFF. CDR3 nucleotide sequence: TGTGCCAGTAGTTATTATGCTAGCGGGAGGAATGAGCAGTTCTTC. The V gene is TRBV19, the J gene TRBJ2-1, with 11 nucleotides matching TRBD2. Germline V gives CDR1 LNHDA, CDR2 SQIVND (reference sequence). The CDR3 has 15 amino acids. V lost 5 bases to trimming and J lost 7 bases; unmatched junction nucleotides: 7.